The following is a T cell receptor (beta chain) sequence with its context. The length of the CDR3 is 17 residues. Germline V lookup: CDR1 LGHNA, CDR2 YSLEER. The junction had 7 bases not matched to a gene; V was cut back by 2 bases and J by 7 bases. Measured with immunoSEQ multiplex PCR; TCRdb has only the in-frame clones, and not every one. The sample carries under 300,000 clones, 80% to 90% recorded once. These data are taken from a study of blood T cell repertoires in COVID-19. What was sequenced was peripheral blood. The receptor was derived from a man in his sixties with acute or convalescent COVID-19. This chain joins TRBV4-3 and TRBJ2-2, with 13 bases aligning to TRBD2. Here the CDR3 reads CASSQLTSGRAGGELFF. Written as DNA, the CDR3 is TGCGCCAGCAGCCAACTAACTAGCGGGAGGGCCGGCGGGGAGCTGTTTTTT.